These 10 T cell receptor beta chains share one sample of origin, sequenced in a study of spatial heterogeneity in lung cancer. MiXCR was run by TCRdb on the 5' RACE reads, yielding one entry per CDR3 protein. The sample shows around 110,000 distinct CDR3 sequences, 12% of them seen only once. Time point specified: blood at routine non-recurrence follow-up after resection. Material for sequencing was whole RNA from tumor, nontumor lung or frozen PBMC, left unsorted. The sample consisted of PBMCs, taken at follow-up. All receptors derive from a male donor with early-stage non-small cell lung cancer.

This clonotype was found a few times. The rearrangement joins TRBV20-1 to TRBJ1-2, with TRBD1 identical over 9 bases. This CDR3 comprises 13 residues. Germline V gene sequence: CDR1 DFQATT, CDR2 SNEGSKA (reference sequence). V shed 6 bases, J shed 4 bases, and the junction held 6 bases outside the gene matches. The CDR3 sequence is CSAMTGGGYGYTF. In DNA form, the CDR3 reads TGCAGTGCCATGACAGGGGGAGGCTATGGCTACACCTTC.

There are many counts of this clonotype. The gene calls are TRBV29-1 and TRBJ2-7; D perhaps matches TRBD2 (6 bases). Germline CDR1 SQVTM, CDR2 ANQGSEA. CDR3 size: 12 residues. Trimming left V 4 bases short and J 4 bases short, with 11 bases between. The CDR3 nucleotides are TGCAGCGTTGTACAGGAGGGATACGAGCAGTACTTC. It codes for CSVVQEGYEQYF.

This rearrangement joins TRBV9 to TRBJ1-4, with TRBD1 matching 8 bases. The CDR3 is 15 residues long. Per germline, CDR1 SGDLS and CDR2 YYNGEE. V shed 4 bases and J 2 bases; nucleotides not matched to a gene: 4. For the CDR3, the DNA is TGTGCCAGCAGCCCTCGACAGGGGACTAATGAAAAACTGTTTTTT. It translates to CASSPRQGTNEKLFF.

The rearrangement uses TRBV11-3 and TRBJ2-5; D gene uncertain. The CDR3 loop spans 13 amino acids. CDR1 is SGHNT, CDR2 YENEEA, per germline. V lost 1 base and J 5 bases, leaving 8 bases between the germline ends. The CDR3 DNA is TGTGCCAGCAGCTTAGGGTTTCGGGAGACCCAGTACTTC. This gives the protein CASSLGFRETQYF.

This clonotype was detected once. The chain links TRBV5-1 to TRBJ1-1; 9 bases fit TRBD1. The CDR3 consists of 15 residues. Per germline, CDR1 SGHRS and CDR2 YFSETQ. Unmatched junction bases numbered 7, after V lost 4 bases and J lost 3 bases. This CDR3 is CASSPWTGVHTEAFF. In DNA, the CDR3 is TGCGCCAGCAGCCCATGGACAGGGGTGCACACTGAAGCTTTCTTT.

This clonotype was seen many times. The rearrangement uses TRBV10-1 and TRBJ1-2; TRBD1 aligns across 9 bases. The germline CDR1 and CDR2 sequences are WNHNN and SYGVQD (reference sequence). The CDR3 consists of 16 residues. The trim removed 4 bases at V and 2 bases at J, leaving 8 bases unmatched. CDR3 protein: CASSGSRDRVNYGYTF. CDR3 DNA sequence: TGCGCCAGCAGTGGTTCGCGGGACAGGGTAAACTATGGCTACACCTTC.

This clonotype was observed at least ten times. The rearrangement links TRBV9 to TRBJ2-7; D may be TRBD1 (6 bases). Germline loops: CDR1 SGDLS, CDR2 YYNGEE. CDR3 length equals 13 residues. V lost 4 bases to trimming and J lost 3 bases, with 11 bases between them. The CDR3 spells CASSLLQGYEQYF. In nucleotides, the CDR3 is TGTGCCAGCAGCTTATTACAGGGCTACGAGCAGTACTTC. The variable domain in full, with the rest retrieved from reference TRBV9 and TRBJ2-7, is DSGVTQTPKHLITATGQRVTLRCSPRSGDLSVYWYQQSLDQGLQFLIQYYNGEERAKGNILERFSAQQFPDLHSELNLSSLELGDSALYFCASSLLQGYEQYFGPGTRLTVT.

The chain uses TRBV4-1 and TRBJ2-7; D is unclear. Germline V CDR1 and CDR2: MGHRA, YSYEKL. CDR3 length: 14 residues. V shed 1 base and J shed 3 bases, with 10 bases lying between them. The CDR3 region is CASSQGELNYEQYF. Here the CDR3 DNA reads TGCGCCAGCAGCCAAGGAGAACTTAACTACGAGCAGTACTTC.

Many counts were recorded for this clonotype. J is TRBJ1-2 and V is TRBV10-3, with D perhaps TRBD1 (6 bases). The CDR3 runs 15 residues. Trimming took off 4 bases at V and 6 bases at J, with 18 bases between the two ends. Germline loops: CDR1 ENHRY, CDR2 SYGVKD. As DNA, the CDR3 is TGTGCCATCAGTGTACGCGGGGGGGCTCATAATGGCTACACCTTC. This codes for CAISVRGGAHNGYTF.

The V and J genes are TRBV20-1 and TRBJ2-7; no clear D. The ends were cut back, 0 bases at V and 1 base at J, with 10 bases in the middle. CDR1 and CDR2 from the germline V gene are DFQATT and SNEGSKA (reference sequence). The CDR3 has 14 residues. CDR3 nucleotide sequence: TGCAGTGCTAGAGATCAACTCCAGTCCTACGAGCAGTACTTC. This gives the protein CSARDQLQSYEQYF.